Listed below are T cell receptor beta chains from one sample, sequenced in a study of cytomegalovirus exposure and HLA in healthy donors. Only in-frame clones appear in the TCRdb table, and some are missing; sequencing was by immunoSEQ multiplex PCR. Found here are 140,000 or so clones, around 72% of them singletons; the top ten hold approximately 2%. Sequencing was done on a sample of PBMCs. Receptors were obtained from a man aged 40-49 years in good health and CMV-seronegative. The conserved cysteine and the conserved F or W are not part of the CDR3 here. Fields, in order: V gene, D gene, J gene, CDR3 protein. D genes are given only for firm matches.

v_call: TRBV19; d_call: NA; j_call: TRBJ1-2; cdr3_aa: ASNPGATYGYT
v_call: TRBV30; d_call: NA; j_call: TRBJ1-6; cdr3_aa: AWSVTGGSYNSPLH
v_call: TRBV4-1; d_call: TRBD2; j_call: TRBJ2-5; cdr3_aa: ASSQDFGGRPLPQETQY
v_call: TRBV6-5; d_call: NA; j_call: TRBJ2-2; cdr3_aa: ASSYALRDGELF
v_call: TRBV5-1; d_call: NA; j_call: NA; cdr3_aa: ASSKSELAYEQY
v_call: TRBV7-9; d_call: TRBD2; j_call: TRBJ2-1; cdr3_aa: ASSPRLTSVVYNEQF
v_call: TRBV12-2; d_call: NA; j_call: TRBJ1-2; cdr3_aa: ASRPGTGVSDGYT
v_call: TRBV5-1; d_call: TRBD1; j_call: TRBJ1-2; cdr3_aa: ASSIAGGYGYT
v_call: TRBV5-1; d_call: NA; j_call: TRBJ2-3; cdr3_aa: ASSPDRERGSTDTQY
v_call: TRBV5-1; d_call: NA; j_call: TRBJ2-1; cdr3_aa: ASSFIASSSYNEQF
v_call: TRBV5-4; d_call: TRBD2; j_call: TRBJ2-7; cdr3_aa: ASSPSGRAHEQY
v_call: TRBV4-3; d_call: TRBD1; j_call: TRBJ2-1; cdr3_aa: ASSQAGTGSYNEQF
v_call: TRBV29-1; d_call: TRBD1; j_call: NA; cdr3_aa: SVTGVNSRGYEQY
v_call: TRBV5-3; d_call: TRBD2; j_call: TRBJ2-2; cdr3_aa: ARPPRLAGDCTGELF
v_call: TRBV18; d_call: TRBD1; j_call: TRBJ1-5; cdr3_aa: ASSVTGGDQPQH
v_call: TRBV6-5; d_call: NA; j_call: TRBJ2-5; cdr3_aa: ASSYVGSGGRAAQY
v_call: TRBV7-3; d_call: NA; j_call: TRBJ1-6; cdr3_aa: ASSIGGTGNSPLH
v_call: TRBV5-1; d_call: NA; j_call: TRBJ1-3; cdr3_aa: ASSPGSGGNTIY
v_call: TRBV5-6; d_call: TRBD1; j_call: TRBJ2-1; cdr3_aa: ASSLASGGEF
v_call: TRBV5-6; d_call: NA; j_call: TRBJ2-3; cdr3_aa: ASSPAFGGTDTQY
v_call: TRBV5-4; d_call: NA; j_call: TRBJ1-2; cdr3_aa: ASSSGDYGYT
v_call: TRBV9; d_call: NA; j_call: TRBJ2-3; cdr3_aa: ASSLRVWGGQY